Presented here are 20 T cell receptor beta chains from one specimen sequenced in a study of blood T cells in healthy people across ages. A sample-barcoded 5' primer and a J-beta primer mix were used in a second PCR of roughly 7 to 12 cycles. TCRdb recomputed calls from the 5' RACE reads with MiXCR, one row per CDR3 protein. The profile shows 540,000 or so distinct CDR3 sequences, 47% of them singletons. The specimen was blood. These TCRs come from a man at least 80 years old in good health.

The genes are TRBV5-1 and TRBJ2-1; TRBD1 is a possible D gene (6 bases). The CDR3 has 16 amino acids. Trimming left V 0 bases short and J 9 bases short, with 19 bases between. Germline V gives CDR1 SGHRS, CDR2 YFSETQ. This CDR3 reads CASSLEGRTDSSEQFF. DNA for the CDR3: TGCGCCAGCAGCTTGGAAGGCCGGACAGACTCTAGTGAGCAGTTCTTC.

This clonotype was seen a handful of times. This chain joins TRBV7-2 and TRBJ2-1; no firm D call. Germline V gene data show CDR1 as SGHTA and CDR2 as FQGNSA. CDR3 length equals 14 residues. Trimming took 7 bases from V and 1 from J, leaving 11 bases between them. In DNA form, the CDR3 reads TGTGCCAGCACCCTGTTGGGGTCCTACAATGAGCAGTTCTTC. It yields the protein CASTLLGSYNEQFF.

The genes are TRBV4-3 and TRBJ2-1, with TRBD2 matching over 8 bases. The germline V gene encodes CDR1 LGHNA and CDR2 YSLEER. CDR3 size: 18 residues. With 1 base clipped from V and 0 bases from J, the junction kept 8 bases outside the gene matches. CDR3 region: CASSQGGLGRGSYNEQFF. Written as DNA, the CDR3 is TGCGCCAGCAGCCAAGGGGGTCTCGGGAGGGGCTCCTACAATGAGCAGTTCTTC.

The rearrangement joins TRBV5-4 to TRBJ2-1; 9 positions match TRBD2. This CDR3 is 18 amino acids long. The germline V gene has CDR1 SGHNT and CDR2 YYREEE (reference sequence). Trimming removed 0 bases from V and 1 base from J; junction bases left unmatched: 8. This chain's CDR3 is CASSLALTSGHSYNEQFF. CDR3 bases: TGTGCCAGCAGCTTGGCTCTGACTAGCGGTCATTCCTACAATGAGCAGTTCTTC.

This clonotype occurred many times. One end of the junction does not line up with germline, which may come from a read error. The chain couples TRBV13 to TRBJ2-3; D gene unclear. This CDR3 spans 13 amino acids. The germline CDR1 and CDR2 sequences are PRHDT and FYEKMQ (reference sequence). The CDR3 DNA follows: TGTGCCAGCAGCGTAGGTAGATACGATACGCAGTATTTT. Amino acid sequence: CASSVGRYDTQYF.

In this sample, this clonotype turned up a few times. The chain has TRBV5-1 and TRBJ2-1; D possibly corresponds to TRBD2 (6 bases). Trimming took off 2 bases at V and 7 bases at J, with 19 bases between the two ends. This CDR3 is built from 16 residues. Germline CDR1 reads SGHRS; CDR2 reads YFSETQ. This chain's CDR3 is CASSFVRQMGRNEQFF. For the CDR3, the DNA is TGCGCCAGCAGCTTTGTGAGACAGATGGGGAGGAATGAGCAGTTCTTC.

The DNA for the CDR3 is TGCGCCAGCAGCTATGGACAGGGTTGGGAGCAGTACTTC. Residues: CASSYGQGWEQYF. V is TRBV5-1 and J is TRBJ2-7; 8 bases line up with TRBD1. This CDR3 has 13 amino acids. The trim removed 3 bases at V and 7 bases at J, leaving 6 bases unmatched. Germline CDR1 reads SGHRS; CDR2 reads YFSETQ. Complete variable domain (other parts from reference TRBV5-1 and TRBJ2-7): KAGVTQTPRYLIKTRGQQVTLSCSPISGHRSVSWYQQTPGQGLQFLFEYFSETQRNKGNFPGRFSGRQFSNSRSEMNVSTLELGDSALYLCASSYGQGWEQYFGPGTRLTVT.

V and J are TRBV6-1 and TRBJ1-5, with no clear D. V was pared by 7 bases and J by 5 bases, with 12 bases between. CDR3 length equals 13 residues. CDR1 MNHNS and CDR2 SASEGT come from the germline V gene. In DNA, the CDR3 is TGTGCCAGCACGGAACAGTTAGATCAGCCCCAGCATTTT. Residues: CASTEQLDQPQHF.

This clonotype was seen only a few times. This chain uses TRBV7-6 with TRBJ2-3; D assignment may be TRBD1 or TRBD2 (5 bases each). The CDR3 has 12 residues. Looked up from germline, CDR1 is SGHVS and CDR2 is FNYEAQ. V lost 3 bases to trimming and J lost 6 bases, with 7 bases between them. CDR3 nucleotides: TGTGCCAGCAGCTTCGGGGACGATACGCAGTATTTT. It translates to CASSFGDDTQYF.

There are a few counts of this clonotype. This chain uses TRBV19 with TRBJ2-6; possibly TRBD2 for D (5 bases). V gave up 1 base and J gave up 0 bases, with 13 bases separating them. Germline loops: CDR1 LNHDA, CDR2 SQIVND (reference sequence). This CDR3 comprises 18 residues. The CDR3 sequence is CASSIGGPPGSGANVLTF. CDR3 coding DNA: TGTGCCAGTAGTATAGGAGGGCCCCCTGGCTCTGGGGCCAACGTCCTGACTTTC.

This clonotype showed up just a few times. The chain recombines TRBV5-5 with TRBJ2-7; unclear D gene. The V end lost 4 bases, the J end lost 7 bases, and 9 bases lay between the germline ends. The CDR3 totals 11 residues. In germline, CDR1 is SGHKS, CDR2 YYEKEE (reference sequence). CDR3 protein: CASSTQKEQYF. The CDR3 DNA is TGTGCCAGCAGCACCCAAAAAGAGCAGTACTTC.

The DNA for the CDR3 is TGCAGTGCTAGAGGCCTTCATACCGGGGAGCTGTTTTTT. It encodes CSARGLHTGELFF. The rearrangement joins TRBV20-1 to TRBJ2-2; D remains ambiguous. Germline CDR1 is DFQATT and CDR2 is SNEGSKA (reference sequence). With 1 base removed from V and 5 bases from J, the gap between germline ends came to 8 bases. This CDR3 has 13 amino acids.

The CDR3: CASSEGVPSYYEQYF. CDR3 in DNA: TGTGCCAGCAGCGAGGGGGTCCCCAGTTACTACGAGCAGTACTTC. The chain employs TRBV7-9 and TRBJ2-7; TRBD1 might be the D (6 bases). V was pared by 5 bases and J by 3 bases, with 17 bases between. Germline V gene sequence: CDR1 SEHNR, CDR2 FQNEAQ (reference sequence). The CDR3 sequence is 15 residues long.

The chain links TRBV6-2 or TRBV6-3 to TRBJ2-1; D is unclear. The CDR3 contains 17 residues. Germline V gene sequence: CDR1 MNHEY, CDR2 SVGEGT. Between the trimmed V and J ends, which lost 2 bases and 5 bases, there was a span of 19 bases. The CDR3 here is CASSYPPQRRGDNEQFF. CDR3 sequence (DNA): TGTGCCAGCAGTTACCCTCCTCAGAGGCGTGGGGACAATGAGCAGTTCTTC.

This clonotype has a count of ten or more. Since a much larger clone is just one base distant, this may be a read error. The chain couples TRBV6-5 to TRBJ2-1; TRBD1 or TRBD2 may be the D gene (5 bases each). The J call may be incorrect, as the DNA end agrees better with TRBJ2-7. The germline V gene encodes CDR1 MNHEY and CDR2 SVGAGI. The CDR3 sequence is 14 residues long. The chain's CDR3 is CATMGPMSYNEQYF. The CDR3 DNA follows: TGTGCCACAATGGGACCTATGTCCTACAATGAGCAGTACTTC.

This clonotype showed up just a few times. The rearrangement links TRBV6-2 or TRBV6-3 to TRBJ2-4; 7 nucleotides line up with TRBD2. The germline CDR1 and CDR2 sequences are MNHEY and SVGEGT. This CDR3 has 14 residues. Unmatched junction bases numbered 6, after V lost 2 bases and J lost 8 bases. The CDR3 coding sequence is TGTGCCAGCAGTTACGGGGGGGTAGAGGACATTCAGTACTTC. This gives the protein CASSYGGVEDIQYF.

V gene TRBV5-6 combines with J gene TRBJ2-1; the D is unclear. This CDR3 has 15 residues. In germline, CDR1 is SGHDT, CDR2 YYEEEE. V shed 2 bases and J shed 3 bases, with 12 bases lying between them. The CDR3 here is CASSLFGLDYNEQFF. The CDR3 DNA is TGTGCCAGCAGCTTATTCGGATTAGACTACAATGAGCAGTTCTTC.

This sequence joins TRBV7-2 and TRBJ1-1; D not resolved. V lost 5 bases to trimming and J lost 3 bases, with 13 bases between them. The CDR3 spans 14 residues. CDR1 SGHTA and CDR2 FQGNSA come from the germline V gene. CDR3 in amino acids: CASSLQRMDTEAFF. The CDR3 bases are TGTGCCAGCAGCCTACAACGGATGGACACTGAAGCTTTCTTT.

The chain employs TRBV5-1 and TRBJ2-1; TRBD2 aligns across 14 bases. Germline CDR1 reads SGHRS; CDR2 reads YFSETQ. The CDR3 extends over 18 amino acids. After removal of 2 bases from V and 8 bases from J, the junction contained 12 bases not matched to a gene. In nucleotides, the CDR3 is TGCGCCAGCAGCTTCATTCGACTAGCGGGAGGGTCCGGTGATGAGCAGTTCTTC. Protein sequence: CASSFIRLAGGSGDEQFF.

This clonotype was seen a handful of times. The chain links TRBV7-2 to TRBJ2-5, with D possibly being TRBD2 (6 bases). CDR3 length equals 15 residues. V was clipped by 0 bases and J by 5 bases, with 13 bases between them. The germline CDR1 and CDR2 sequences are SGHTA and FQGNSA. The CDR3 reads CASSLAPGVWETQYF. The DNA for the CDR3 is TGTGCCAGCAGCTTAGCTCCGGGAGTGTGGGAGACCCAGTACTTC. Full variable domain (rest looked up from reference TRBV7-2 and TRBJ2-5): GAGVSQSPSNKVTEKGKDVELRCDPISGHTALYWYRQSLGQGLEFLIYFQGNSAPDKSGLPSDRFSAERTGGSVSTLTIQRTQQEDSAVYLCASSLAPGVWETQYFGPGTRLLVL.